This T cell receptor (beta chain) is from a study of blood T cell repertoires in COVID-19. Study overall: The United States, Italy and Spain provided the acute and convalescent COVID-19 samples. Sample material is recorded as cDNA or gDNA derived from T cells, B-cell-depleted T cells, or PBMCs.

Original methodology: Reference gene primer amplification yielded estimated nucleated cell counts. Sequenced by immunoSEQ multiplex PCR; TCRdb stores in-frame clones only, minus some. V, J and clone size are taken as reported in that table, and D and trimming were inferred from the DNA itself. This sample yields nearly 80,000 clones, of which 82% are seen a single time; around 36% belongs to the top ten. CDR3 length equals 15 residues. V was pared by 2 bases and J by 7 bases, with 9 bases of the junction left unmatched. Germline V gene data show CDR1 as SEHNR and CDR2 as FQNEAQ (reference sequence). The sequencing sample was made of peripheral blood. The chain recombines TRBV7-9 with TRBJ1-2; 8 bases line up with TRBD1. The sequence came from a woman in her seventies with acute or convalescent COVID-19. CDR3 bases: TGTGCCAGCAGCTTAAATACCAGGGGGCGGTCTGGCTACACCTTC. It is translated as CASSLNTRGRSGYTF.